This TCR beta chain was profiled in a study of cytomegalovirus exposure and HLA in healthy donors. Study information: A previous analysis identified approximately 110 million unique TCR beta sequences derived from around 200 million T cells.

PCR amplification relied on 60 Vbeta primers (plus 13 Jbeta primers). The repertoire was sequenced with immunoSEQ multiplex PCR; TCRdb's copy has only in-frame clones and lacks some. There are 140,000 or so clones in the sample; about three quarters occur only once, and 1.5% to 2% lies in the top ten. The CDR3 consists of 14 residues. V shed 5 bases and J shed 0 bases, with 11 bases lying between them. Looked up from germline, CDR1 is SGHRS and CDR2 is YFSETQ. V usage is TRBV5-1 and J usage is TRBJ1-1; D unresolved. Specimen: PBMCs. The receptor comes from a man in his forties in good health and CMV-seronegative. The CDR3 DNA follows: TGCGCCAGCAGGCGGGAGTCCCTGAACACTGAAGCTTTCTTT. The encoded protein is CASRRESLNTEAFF.